This T cell receptor beta chain was sequenced in a study of tumor and adjacent non-tumor tissue in lung cancer. Study-level information: Histology: about a dozen adenocarcinoma, a couple of squamous cell carcinoma, 1 small cell lung cancer. On average, productive TCRbeta reads reached roughly 4 million per sample. Notes on the study in general: Normal lung showed higher cumulative top 100 clone frequency than tumor. TCR diversity was significantly greater in tumor than normal lung tissue.

With respect to this clonotype: Its antigen is unidentified.

The CDR3 is 13 amino acids. CDR1 and CDR2 from the germline V gene are PRHDT and FYEKMQ (reference sequence). Trimming took 8 bases from V and 11 from J; bases not matched to a gene: 12. Three rounds of nested PCR, following a modified ARM-PCR protocol, produced the TCRbeta library. TCRdb re-called the multiplex PCR reads with MiXCR, one entry per CDR3 protein. The table lists 90,000 to 100,000 distinct CDR3 sequences, 75% to 90% of them singletons. RNA was extracted from bulk tissue without any cell sorting. This non-tumor lung sample came from over 3 cm beyond the tumor edge. The sequencing sample was made of distant non-tumor lung tissue. The receptor comes from a man aged 60-69 years with small cell lung cancer. The chain recombines TRBV13 with TRBJ2-1; 7 bases fit TRBD2. CDR3 sequence (DNA): TGTGCCAGCTGCTCCGGCGGGAGCATTAAGCAGTTCTTC. Its protein product is CASCSGGSIKQFF.